The 17 T cell receptor beta chains given below trace back to one sample, sequenced in a study of PD-1 blockade in classical Hodgkin lymphoma. Time point: newly diagnosed, previously untreated cHL patient sample. From thawed PBMCs, CD4+ T cells were purified using magnetic negative selection. Here immunoSEQ multiplex PCR was the method, and the copy in TCRdb shows in-frame clones only, minus some. This sample yields roughly 23,000 clones, of which 85% to 95% are seen a single time; 0.4% to 0.5% belongs to the top ten. What was sequenced was CD4+ T cells from blood. The receptors were sampled from a human donor with classical Hodgkin lymphoma.

The chain combines TRBV4-3 with TRBJ1-2; perhaps TRBD1 as D (6 bases). The CDR3 totals 16 residues. Germline CDR1 LGHNA, CDR2 YSLEER. Trimming shortened V by 1 base and J by 8 bases, and 20 bases separated the two germline ends. The DNA for the CDR3 is TGCGCCAGCAGCCAAGTATTTGGCAGGGGAATGGGGGGCTACACCTTC. It specifies CASSQVFGRGMGGYTF.

The genes are TRBV5-4 and TRBJ2-3; 9 bases agree with TRBD1. V gave up 4 bases and J gave up 7 bases; unmatched junction bases: 7. CDR1 SGHNT and CDR2 YYREEE come from the germline V gene (reference sequence). The CDR3 totals 14 residues. CDR3 amino acids: CASSPRGQGNTQYF. Written as DNA, the CDR3 is TGTGCCAGCAGCCCTCGAGGACAGGGGAATACGCAGTATTTT.

This rearrangement joins TRBV11-2 to TRBJ2-7; 8 positions match TRBD2. Germline V gene lookup returns CDR1 SGHAT and CDR2 FQNNGV. V was pared by 2 bases and J by 6 bases, with 9 bases of the junction left unmatched. There are 15 residues in the CDR3. The CDR3 DNA reads TGTGCCAGCAGCTTATATCCCGGGGGGGTGGGCGAGCAGTACTTC. This gives the protein CASSLYPGGVGEQYF.

V is TRBV19 and J is TRBJ1-1, with D perhaps TRBD1 (6 bases). This CDR3 region has 13 residues. V was clipped by 3 bases and J by 1 base, with 6 bases between them. Germline values: CDR1 LNHDA, CDR2 SQIVND (reference sequence). The CDR3 DNA reads as TGTGCCAGTAGTATGACAGGGAACACTGAAGCTTTCTTT. It is translated as CASSMTGNTEAFF.

The chain uses TRBV18 and TRBJ1-2; D ambiguous. With 0 bases removed from V and 2 bases from J, the gap between germline ends came to 10 bases. Germline CDR1 KGHSH, CDR2 LQKENI. CDR3 length: 15 residues. This CDR3 reads CASSPPTISNYGYTF. CDR3 bases: TGTGCCAGCTCACCACCGACGATTTCGAACTATGGCTACACCTTC. The whole variable domain, filled in from reference TRBV18 and TRBJ1-2, reads NAGVMQNPRHLVRRRGQEARLRCSPMKGHSHVYWYRQLPEEGLKFMVYLQKENIIDESGMPKERFSAEFPKEGPSILRIQQVVRGDSAAYFCASSPPTISNYGYTFGSGTRLTVV.

The chain carries TRBV5-1 and TRBJ2-1; 12 nucleotides agree with TRBD1. With 4 bases clipped from V and 8 bases from J, the junction kept 16 bases outside the gene matches. The CDR3 is 18 amino acids. Looked up from germline, CDR1 is SGHRS and CDR2 is YFSETQ. Here the CDR3 DNA reads TGCGCCAGCAGCCCAGTACCAACCGGGACAGGGGGCTATCATGAGCAGTTCTTC. Its translation: CASSPVPTGTGGYHEQFF.

The chain joins TRBV14 to TRBJ2-1; D assignment may be TRBD1 or TRBD2 (5 bases each). CDR3 length: 13 residues. V dropped 4 bases and J dropped 8 bases, with 12 bases sitting between them. CDR1 and CDR2 from the germline V gene are SGHDN and FVKESK. The CDR3 region is CASSRDGDHEQFF. The DNA of the CDR3 is TGTGCCAGCAGCCGTGATGGGGACCATGAGCAGTTCTTC.

The chain has TRBV7-9 and TRBJ2-1; D remains ambiguous. This CDR3 has 16 residues. V gave up 1 base and J gave up 0 bases, with 10 bases separating them. The germline gives CDR1 SEHNR, CDR2 FQNEAQ (reference sequence). The CDR3 reads CASSLVGRSSYNEQFF. CDR3 coding DNA: TGTGCCAGCAGCTTAGTGGGCAGGTCCTCCTACAATGAGCAGTTCTTC.

This chain links TRBV7-2 with TRBJ2-7; 11 bases are shared with TRBD1. V was pared by 3 bases and J by 4 bases, with 17 bases of the junction left unmatched. Germline V gives CDR1 SGHTA, CDR2 FQGNSA. The CDR3 runs to 19 residues. This chain's CDR3 is CASSFGQGAIGSSGYEQYF. CDR3 in DNA: TGTGCCAGCAGCTTTGGACAGGGGGCGATTGGAAGTAGCGGATACGAGCAGTACTTC.

The rearrangement joins TRBV10-3 to TRBJ2-5; 12 positions agree with TRBD2. With V trimmed by 3 bases and J by 2 bases, 1 base remained unmatched. Germline CDR1 reads ENHRY; CDR2 reads SYGVKD. The CDR3 extends over 15 amino acids. The CDR3 here is CAISDLAGGQETQYF. CDR3 nucleotide sequence: TGTGCCATCAGTGATCTAGCGGGGGGGCAAGAGACCCAGTACTTC.

The chain has TRBV7-2 and TRBJ1-1; D may be TRBD1 (6 bases). V shed 8 bases and J shed 0 bases, with 10 bases lying between them. Germline V lookup: CDR1 SGHTA, CDR2 FQGNSA. The CDR3 contains 13 residues. CDR3 protein: CASRTEMNTEAFF. DNA for the CDR3: TGTGCCAGCCGGACAGAGATGAACACTGAAGCTTTCTTT.

The V call is TRBV5-4, the J call TRBJ2-5, with D possibly being TRBD1 (5 bases). Trimming removed 0 bases at V and 10 bases at J, with 19 bases between. The germline V gene has CDR1 SGHNT and CDR2 YYREEE (reference sequence). The CDR3 has 15 residues. The CDR3 spells CASSLGRAGEGDQYF. The CDR3 DNA reads TGTGCCAGCAGCTTGGGCAGGGCTGGGGAAGGGGACCAGTACTTC.

The chain has TRBV7-2 and TRBJ1-2; D possibly corresponds to TRBD1 (6 bases). The CDR3 spans 15 residues. Germline V gives CDR1 SGHTA, CDR2 FQGNSA. V was shortened by 5 bases and J by 3 bases, with 16 bases between the two germline ends. CDR3 loop: CASSLSLTGYYGYTF. CDR3 coding DNA: TGTGCCAGCAGCCTCTCTCTGACAGGCTACTATGGCTACACCTTC.

This clone was counted once. V usage is TRBV5-1 and J usage is TRBJ2-1, with 11 nucleotides matching TRBD2. Per germline, CDR1 SGHRS and CDR2 YFSETQ. This CDR3 comprises 16 residues. V lost 4 bases and J lost 4; bases outside the gene matches: 7. In nucleotides, the CDR3 is TGCGCCAGCAGCCCGGCCGGGACTAGCGGTTACAATGAGCAGTTCTTC. Translated, it gives CASSPAGTSGYNEQFF.

The V call is TRBV5-4, the J call TRBJ1-5; D is ambiguous. The germline CDR1 and CDR2 sequences are SGHNT and YYREEE (reference sequence). The CDR3 is 13 amino acids. The V end lost 0 bases, the J end lost 4 bases, and 5 bases lay between the germline ends. The CDR3 DNA reads as TGTGCCAGCAGCTTGGCCCCGAATCAGCCCCAGCATTTT. Translated: CASSLAPNQPQHF.

Here the CDR3 reads CASSFFRDGNTEAFF. In DNA, the CDR3 is TGTGCCAGCAGCTTCTTCCGGGACGGAAACACTGAAGCTTTCTTT. The V gene is TRBV5-5, the J gene TRBJ1-1; TRBD1 is a possible D gene (5 bases). From germline, CDR1 is SGHKS and CDR2 YYEKEE (reference sequence). This CDR3 is built from 15 residues. The V end was cut by 2 bases, the J end by 2 bases, with 13 bases between.

This clone was seen a few times. The DNA of the CDR3 is TGTGCCAGCAGCTTATATGGCAGGTTGGGGGGCGGTTTGTTTAACGGCTACACCTTC. Translated: CASSLYGRLGGGLFNGYTF. The chain employs TRBV11-2 and TRBJ1-2, with D perhaps matching TRBD1 (6 bases). The CDR3 contains 19 residues. Germline CDR1 is SGHAT and CDR2 is FQNNGV. Between the trimmed V and J ends, which lost 2 bases and 8 bases, there was a span of 30 bases.